This TCR beta chain was recovered during a study of blood T cell repertoires in COVID-19. Turning to the study itself: In each case, the material was cDNA or gDNA derived from T cells, B-cell-depleted T cells, or PBMCs.

Per the authors' pipeline: Estimated nucleated cell counts came from reference gene primer amplification. Only in-frame clones appear in the TCRdb table, and some are missing; sequencing was by immunoSEQ multiplex PCR. The V and J calls and clone size were taken over from that table, and D and trimming were inferred from the DNA. The repertoire holds around 200,000 clones, around 82% seen once, with approximately 6% in the top ten. CDR1 SGHNT and CDR2 YENEEA come from the germline V gene. The CDR3 loop spans 16 amino acids. J was trimmed by 5 bases and V by 5 bases; bases with no gene match: 7. The sample consisted of peripheral blood. The TCR originated in a woman in her seventies with acute or convalescent COVID-19. The genes are TRBV11-3 and TRBJ2-2; TRBD2 matches 11 bases. This CDR3 is CASSGGLAGGTGELFF. The CDR3 region has the DNA TGTGCCAGCAGCGGCGGCCTAGCGGGAGGAACCGGGGAGCTGTTTTTT.